This TCR beta chain was obtained from a study of early T cells in non-severe SARS-CoV-2 infection. Unique molecular identifiers were attached to individual cDNA molecules. MiXCR, run by TCRdb on the 5' RACE reads, gives a single entry per CDR3 protein. This table has 65,000 to 85,000 distinct CDR3 sequences, 9% to 10% appearing once. Overall study results and limits: Sequences matched to VDJdb favored anti-spike CD8 responses, while private and CD4 specificities were missed.

This clonotype was counted at least ten times. Its antigen is currently unknown. Sequences were derived from whole blood, sampled at baseline. The source is an adult who was a healthcare worker with PCR-confirmed SARS-CoV-2 infection or an uninfected control (not recorded which).

CDR3 loop: CASSLFRAGDYGYTF. In DNA, the CDR3 is TGTGCCAGCAGCTTATTTCGGGCAGGAGACTATGGCTACACCTTC. V usage is TRBV7-9 and J usage is TRBJ1-2; D not resolved. Trimming took off 2 bases at V and 3 bases at J, with 13 bases between the two ends. The CDR3 loop spans 15 amino acids. CDR1 and CDR2 from the germline V gene are SEHNR and FQNEAQ (reference sequence). Full variable domain (missing parts from reference TRBV7-9 and TRBJ1-2): DTGVSQNPRHKITKRGQNVTFRCDPISEHNRLYWYRQTLGQGPEFLTYFQNEAQLEKSRLLSDRFSAERPKGSFSTLEIQRTEQGDSAMYLCASSLFRAGDYGYTFGSGTRLTVV.